These 23 T cell receptor beta chains came from one sample sequenced in a study of identical twins. TCRdb independently ran MiXCR on the 5' RACE reads; one entry per CDR3 protein. The repertoire holds hundreds of thousands of distinct CDR3 sequences, with around a sixth as singletons. The same sample was also used in a study of T cells expressing NK-cell markers.

The sequenced sample was PBMCs. These receptor sequences come from a woman younger than 35 in good health.

This clonotype has only a few counts. This chain joins TRBV5-1 and TRBJ1-4; a weak D match, TRBD1 (6 bases). Germline V gene sequence: CDR1 SGHRS, CDR2 YFSETQ. Trimming removed 7 bases at V and 0 bases at J, with 10 bases between. The CDR3 spans 14 residues. The CDR3 DNA reads TGCGCCAGCGCGAGACAGGCAACTAATGAAAAACTGTTTTTT. Amino acids: CASARQATNEKLFF.

This clonotype turned up a few times. The V call is TRBV7-2, the J call TRBJ2-7, with TRBD1 matching over 9 bases. V shed 2 bases, J shed 7 bases, and the junction held 9 bases outside the gene matches. The CDR3 is made up of 15 amino acids. Germline V gene lookup returns CDR1 SGHTA and CDR2 FQGNSA. The CDR3 nucleotides read TGTGCCAGCAGCTTAACCGGGACAGGGAGAGGAGAGCAGTACTTC. Its protein product is CASSLTGTGRGEQYF.

The gene calls are TRBV6-1 and TRBJ1-5; 7 bases match TRBD1. There are 15 residues in the CDR3. The V and J ends lost 6 bases and 3 bases, in that order; junction bases with no gene match: 8. Germline CDR1 reads MNHNS; CDR2 reads SASEGT. CDR3 bases: TGTGCCAGCAGGCGACAGGGTCTTGACAATCAGCCCCAGCATTTT. As protein: CASRRQGLDNQPQHF.

This clonotype has only a few counts. This chain joins TRBV2 and TRBJ1-5, with a weak D call TRBD1 (5 bases). The CDR3 has 14 amino acids. Trimming pared 8 bases from V and 6 bases from J, leaving 17 bases between. Germline V gene data show CDR1 as SNHLY and CDR2 as FYNNEI. CDR3 nucleotide sequence: TGTGCCAGCGGAGGGGTTGGGGGGAGTCAGCCCCAGCATTTT. It codes for CASGGVGGSQPQHF. Combining the CDR3 with reference TRBV2 and TRBJ1-5 gives the whole variable domain EPEVTQTPSHQVTQMGQEVILRCVPISNHLYFYWYRQILGQKVEFLVSFYNNEISEKSEIFDDQFSVERPDGSNFTLKIRSTKLEDSAMYFCASGGVGGSQPQHFGDGTRLSIL.

The rearrangement links TRBV20-1 to TRBJ1-2; 8 bases map to TRBD1. The CDR3 sequence is 15 residues long. The J segment lost 5 bases and the V segment lost 1 base, leaving 9 bases of the junction unmatched. Germline CDR1 reads DFQATT; CDR2 reads SNEGSKA (reference sequence). Written as DNA, the CDR3 is TGCAGTGCTAGAGGGGTCGAAGGGACAGGTTATGGCTACACCTTC. Translating it yields CSARGVEGTGYGYTF.

V usage is TRBV18 and J usage is TRBJ2-7; no firm D call. Germline V CDR1 and CDR2: KGHSH, LQKENI. V was clipped by 7 bases and J by 0 bases, with 13 bases between them. The CDR3 loop spans 14 amino acids. CDR3 sequence reads: CASLSTYSSYEQYF. The CDR3 DNA is TGTGCCAGCTTGTCTACCTATTCCTCCTACGAGCAGTACTTC.

The V gene is TRBV5-5, the J gene TRBJ2-7, with TRBD2 matching over 11 bases. The V segment lost 2 bases and the J segment 6 bases; nucleotides outside the gene matches: 7. Germline CDR1 reads SGHKS; CDR2 reads YYEKEE (reference sequence). The CDR3 runs to 15 residues. DNA for the CDR3: TGTGCCAGCAGCTTCCCACTAGCGGGAGCGGTCGAGCAGTACTTC. Protein sequence: CASSFPLAGAVEQYF. Combining the CDR3 with reference TRBV5-5 and TRBJ2-7 gives the whole variable domain DAGVTQSPTHLIKTRGQQVTLRCSPISGHKSVSWYQQVLGQGPQFIFQYYEKEERGRGNFPDRFSARQFPNYSSELNVNALLLGDSALYLCASSFPLAGAVEQYFGPGTRLTVT.

The table lists this clonotype with a few counts. V usage is TRBV29-1 and J usage is TRBJ2-6; no firm D call. V was cut by 4 bases and J by 1 base, with 11 bases left in between. This CDR3 is built from 15 residues. Germline V CDR1 and CDR2: SQVTM, ANQGSEA. The DNA of the CDR3 is TGCAGCGTTGGAATTCGCCGTTCTGGGGCCAACGTCCTGACTTTC. Protein sequence: CSVGIRRSGANVLTF.

This clonotype was observed a single time. The CDR3 here is CASSGGLAGVSEQFF. The CDR3 DNA sequence: TGCGCCAGCAGCGGGGGACTAGCGGGGGTGAGTGAGCAGTTCTTC. V usage is TRBV5-1 and J usage is TRBJ2-1; the match to TRBD2 covers 14 bases. This CDR3 comprises 15 residues. V dropped 4 bases and J dropped 9; count of bases not matched to a gene: 6. Germline loops: CDR1 SGHRS, CDR2 YFSETQ.

This clonotype was counted at least ten times. V usage is TRBV12-3 or TRBV12-4 and J usage is TRBJ2-3; 9 positions agree with TRBD2. V lost 6 bases, J lost 1 base, and 2 bases stayed unmatched. The CDR3 length is 14 residues. The DNA of the CDR3 is TGTGCCAGCAGGGTAGCGGGGGGCACAGATACGCAGTATTTT. This translates into CASRVAGGTDTQYF.

The chain combines TRBV20-1 with TRBJ2-7, with 8 nucleotides matching TRBD2. V lost 3 bases to trimming and J lost 5 bases; unmatched junction nucleotides: 12. The CDR3 spans 15 residues. Germline CDR1 DFQATT, CDR2 SNEGSKA (reference sequence). CDR3 sequence (DNA): TGCAGTGCTAGGTCCCTACGGGAGGGTGGAAACGAGCAGTACTTC. Protein: CSARSLREGGNEQYF.

This rearrangement joins TRBV5-5 to TRBJ2-7; 7 bases are shared with TRBD1. The germline CDR1 and CDR2 sequences are SGHKS and YYEKEE (reference sequence). CDR3 size: 16 residues. V shed 3 bases and J 0 bases; nucleotides not matched to a gene: 9. The CDR3 coding sequence is TGTGCCAGCAGCTCCGGCCCAGGGGGAAGCTCCTACGAGCAGTACTTC. Translating gives CASSSGPGGSSYEQYF.

The chain recombines TRBV10-3 with TRBJ2-5; possibly TRBD2 for D (5 bases). Germline V gene lookup returns CDR1 ENHRY and CDR2 SYGVKD. V lost 3 bases to trimming and J lost 1 base, with 12 bases between them. The CDR3 has 15 residues. The CDR3 sequence: CAISDLGGSQETQYF. The CDR3 DNA sequence: TGTGCCATCAGTGACCTCGGAGGAAGCCAAGAGACCCAGTACTTC.

This clonotype was detected only a few times. The J gene is TRBJ2-7, the V gene TRBV4-1; no clear D. The CDR3 length is 16 residues. The V end lost 1 base, the J end lost 2 bases, and 15 bases lay between the germline ends. The germline gives CDR1 MGHRA, CDR2 YSYEKL. CDR3 nucleotide sequence: TGCGCCAGCAGCCAAGCGCTATGGGCTAGGGCCTACGAGCAGTACTTC. Protein product: CASSQALWARAYEQYF.

This clonotype was recorded a few times. CDR3 loop: CASSLVGTPSSGANVLTF. The DNA for the CDR3 is TGTGCCAGCAGCTTAGTGGGAACCCCGAGCTCTGGGGCCAACGTCCTGACTTTC. This rearrangement joins TRBV11-2 to TRBJ2-6, with D uncertain. Trimming removed 1 base at V and 0 bases at J, with 13 bases between. The CDR3 totals 18 residues. The germline CDR1 and CDR2 sequences are SGHAT and FQNNGV.

This clonotype was found a few times. The V call is TRBV6-5, the J call TRBJ2-7; no reliable D call. Per the germline V gene, CDR1 is MNHEY and CDR2 is SVGAGI. The ends were cut back, 0 bases at V and 3 bases at J, with 9 bases in the middle. The CDR3 covers 14 residues. The CDR3 bases are TGTGCCAGCAGTTACTCCGGGCAGGACTACGAGCAGTACTTC. Protein sequence: CASSYSGQDYEQYF.

J is TRBJ2-5 and V is TRBV10-3; possibly TRBD2 for D (5 bases). Germline CDR1 is ENHRY and CDR2 is SYGVKD. The CDR3 is 12 residues long. The V gene lost 4 bases and the J gene lost 5 bases, with 8 bases spanning the gap. CDR3 in amino acids: CAISAGSETQYF. The DNA for the CDR3 is TGTGCCATCAGTGCGGGATCCGAGACCCAGTACTTC.

The rearrangement joins TRBV20-1 to TRBJ2-4; D may be TRBD2 (5 bases). V lost 3 bases, J lost 1 base, and 13 bases lay in between. The germline V gene has CDR1 DFQATT and CDR2 SNEGSKA (reference sequence). This CDR3 region has 15 residues. CDR3 sequence: CSARVRGGAKNIQYF. The DNA for the CDR3 is TGCAGTGCTAGGGTCCGGGGTGGGGCCAAAAACATTCAGTACTTC.

This chain uses TRBV5-6 with TRBJ2-7; maybe TRBD1 (6 bases). The V end lost 1 base, the J end lost 4 bases, and 15 bases lay between the germline ends. This CDR3 is 15 amino acids long. Germline V gene data show CDR1 as SGHDT and CDR2 as YYEEEE. CDR3 nucleotide sequence: TGTGCCAGCAGCTTGAGCCCACAGGGAATGTACGAGCAGTACTTC. This codes for CASSLSPQGMYEQYF.

The chain is built from TRBV6-1 and TRBJ2-1, with unresolved D. V lost 6 bases and J lost 4, with 16 bases in between. Germline values: CDR1 MNHNS, CDR2 SASEGT. The CDR3 extends over 15 amino acids. The CDR3 is CASREPFTPYNEQFF. CDR3 DNA sequence: TGTGCCAGCAGGGAGCCTTTTACCCCTTACAATGAGCAGTTCTTC.

This clonotype was detected a few times. The rearrangement uses TRBV12-3 or TRBV12-4 and TRBJ2-3; D perhaps matches TRBD2 (6 bases). The CDR3 runs 19 residues. V was clipped by 0 bases and J by 2 bases, with 21 bases between them. The chain's CDR3 is CASSLARFTGRAFTDTQYF. The CDR3 region has the DNA TGTGCCAGCAGTTTAGCCCGATTCACCGGGAGAGCATTCACAGATACGCAGTATTTT.

This clonotype has only a few counts. The chain couples TRBV7-9 to TRBJ1-2; possible D gene TRBD1, 5 bases. The CDR3 extends over 14 amino acids. The germline V and J ends were trimmed by 8 bases and 6 bases, with 19 bases remaining between them. Germline-derived CDR1 and CDR2 are SEHNR and FQNEAQ (reference sequence). CDR3 sequence (DNA): TGTGCCAGCTTCTCGGATGCAGGGATACATGGCTACACCTTC. It specifies CASFSDAGIHGYTF.

The chain uses TRBV29-1 and TRBJ2-3; 8 bases are shared with TRBD2. This CDR3 region has 14 residues. Per germline, CDR1 SQVTM and CDR2 ANQGSEA. V was pared by 4 bases and J by 2 bases, with 5 bases of the junction left unmatched. The CDR3: CSVVGGRNTDTQYF. The CDR3 region has the DNA TGCAGCGTTGTGGGCGGGAGGAACACAGATACGCAGTATTTT.